This is a list of T cell receptor beta chains from one sample in a study of blood T cell repertoires in COVID-19. TCRdb's table, derived via immunoSEQ multiplex PCR, lists solely in-frame clones and lacks some. The table records hundreds of thousands of clones, around 91% of them present only once. Material for sequencing was PBMCs or T cells enriched from blood (not recorded which). These receptors came from a man younger than 35 who had recovered from COVID-19. Each CDR3 is given with its conserved first and last residue. D genes are given only for firm matches. Size is omitted from some rows. Given values are once, few, many or a class for expanded clones.

J gene,clone size,V gene,D gene,CDR3 DNA,CDR3 protein
TRBJ1-1,few,TRBV3-1/TRBV3-2,.,TGTGCCAGCAGCCAGACACAGGGAGTGGGGACTGAAGCTTTCTTT,CASSQTQGVGTEAFF
TRBJ1-1,.,TRBV28,TRBD1,TGTGCCAGCAGTTTATCGAGGCAGGGGGGCACTGAAGCTTTCTTT,CASSLSRQGGTEAFF
TRBJ1-1,.,TRBV6-5,.,TGTGCCAGCAGTTACCCTGGGGCGAGGAACACTGAAGCTTTCTTT,CASSYPGARNTEAFF
TRBJ1-5,once,TRBV2,.,TGTGCCAGCAGTGAATTGGCAGGGAGGGGCAATCAGCCCCAGCATTTT,CASSELAGRGNQPQHF
TRBJ1-2,.,TRBV12-3/TRBV12-4,TRBD1,TGTGCCAGCAGTCGGGGGACAGGTCGCGGCTACACCTTC,CASSRGTGRGYTF
TRBJ1-1,few,TRBV18,.,TGTGCCAGCTCACCAGGGGTAAGGGCAGGGTCGAACACTGAAGCTTTCTTT,CASSPGVRAGSNTEAFF
TRBJ1-1,.,TRBV3-1/TRBV3-2,.,TGTGCCAGCAGCGCTGCCGGGTTTGTTCCTGAAGCTTTCTTT,CASSAAGFVPEAFF
TRBJ2-1,.,TRBV29-1,.,TGCAGCGTTGAAGTTTCGGCGTTTGCGGCGTTCTTC,CSVEVSAFAAFF
TRBJ1-1,.,TRBV6-2/TRBV6-3,.,TGTGCCAGCAGTTGGACAGCGAACACTGAAGCTTTCTTT,CASSWTANTEAFF
TRBJ2-1,.,TRBV29-1,TRBD2,TGCAGCGCCAAACTAGCGGGGCCTTACAATGAGCAGTTCTTC,CSAKLAGPYNEQFF
TRBJ2-7,once,TRBV5-1,TRBD1,TGCGCCAGCAGATTAGGCAGGGGGTCCGAGCAGTACTTC,CASRLGRGSEQYF
TRBJ1-2,.,TRBV4-1,.,TGCGCCAGCAGCCAAGCACGGGCGGGCCAGACTAACTATGGCTACACCTTC,CASSQARAGQTNYGYTF
TRBJ2-7,.,TRBV7-3,TRBD1,TGTGCCAGCAGCTTATCTCCCGGGACAGGCCGTTCCGAGCAGTACTTC,CASSLSPGTGRSEQYF
TRBJ2-7,.,TRBV10-1,.,TGCGCCAGCAGTGACCCCCGGGGGAGCGGAGGCTACGAGCAGTACTTC,CASSDPRGSGGYEQYF
TRBJ2-7,.,TRBV6-5,TRBD2,TGTGCCAGCAGTTTTAGCGGGAGCAAGAACGAGCAGTACTTC,CASSFSGSKNEQYF
TRBJ2-1,.,TRBV7-9,TRBD1,TGTGCCAGCAGCGTGGGGACAGGGGGTGGGGATGAGCAGTTCTTC,CASSVGTGGGDEQFF
TRBJ1-2,.,TRBV6-5,TRBD1,TGTGCCAGCCGGGGACAGGATAACTATGGCTACACCTTC,CASRGQDNYGYTF
TRBJ1-2,.,TRBV4-1,TRBD1,TGCGCCAGCAGCCAAGATGGCAGGGGGCGCGATGACTACACCTTC,CASSQDGRGRDDYTF
TRBJ1-5,.,TRBV10-3,.,TGTGCCATCAGTCCAGGGAATAGCAATCAGCCCCAGCATTTT,CAISPGNSNQPQHF
TRBJ2-6,once,TRBV7-2,TRBD1,TGTGCCAGCAGCCTACAGGGGGCTGGGGCCAACGTCCTGACTTTC,CASSLQGAGANVLTF
TRBJ1-5,few,TRBV27,.,TGTGCCAGCAGTTCGACAGATAGCAATCAGCCCCAGCATTTT,CASSSTDSNQPQHF
TRBJ2-5,once,TRBV7-2,TRBD1,TGTGCCAGCAGCAGTAAGACAGGGGTAATAACCCAGTACTTC,CASSSKTGVITQYF
TRBJ2-3,.,TRBV27,.,TGTGCCAGCAGTTTAAAGGACAGAACCACAGATACGCAGTATTTT,CASSLKDRTTDTQYF
TRBJ1-5,.,TRBV10-3,.,TGTGCTTCTGGTGGAGCGGGGGGGGGCAATCAGCCCCAGCATTTT,CASGGAGGGNQPQHF
TRBJ1-2,.,TRBV5-1,.,TGCGCCAGCAGCCCCACCGGGACAATAGATGGCTACACCTTC,CASSPTGTIDGYTF
TRBJ2-7,.,TRBV4-3,.,TGCGCCAGCAGCCAAGATAACCCCACTCGGTCCTACGAGCAGTACTTC,CASSQDNPTRSYEQYF
TRBJ2-1,.,TRBV7-9,TRBD1,TGTGCCAGCGGCCGGGACAGGAATGAGCAGTTCTTC,CASGRDRNEQFF
TRBJ2-3,.,TRBV7-2,.,TGTGCCAGCCTCTCCACAGATACGCAGTATTTT,CASLSTDTQYF
TRBJ1-1,.,TRBV7-9,.,TGTGCCGGTACAGGGCCCCTTGAAGCTTTCTTT,CAGTGPLEAFF
TRBJ1-1,.,TRBV4-1,TRBD1,TGCGCCAGCAGCCAGTGGACAGGGAACACTGAAGCTTTCTTT,CASSQWTGNTEAFF
TRBJ1-1,.,TRBV10-3,TRBD1,TGTGCCATCAGTTCGGACAGGGCGGCTGAAGCTTTCTTT,CAISSDRAAEAFF
TRBJ1-2,.,TRBV11-2,.,TGTGCCAGCAGCTTAGGAGCAGGCCTAAACTATGGCTACACCTTC,CASSLGAGLNYGYTF
TRBJ2-1,.,TRBV15,.,TGTGCCACCAGCAGAGATCGGGGGAGTTTGGCCTACAATGAGCAGTTCTTC,CATSRDRGSLAYNEQFF
TRBJ1-2,.,TRBV24-1,.,TGTGCCACCAGTTCTGACAGCTCTAACTATGGCTACACCTTC,CATSSDSSNYGYTF
TRBJ2-3,.,TRBV27,TRBD2,TGTGCCAGCAGCCCCATACGGGGGGGCCCAGATACGCAGTATTTT,CASSPIRGGPDTQYF
TRBJ2-1,.,TRBV4-1,.,TGCGCCAGCAGCCAAGATGGCGGACTCTACAATGAGCAGTTCTTC,CASSQDGGLYNEQFF